This paragraph covers one T cell receptor beta chain sequence. Genomic DNA was employed as the template in profiling TCR beta VDJ and CDR3. Each CDR3 protein is one row after TCRdb ran MiXCR on the reads. The repertoire consists of under 200,000 distinct CDR3 sequences, with around 40% occurring once and the leading ten covering approximately 1.1%. The sample comes from a study of CD8+CD57+ T cells in acquired aplastic anemia. J gave up 8 bases and V 5 bases, and 20 bases lay outside the gene matches. Germline V CDR1 and CDR2: SGHVS, FNYEAQ. This CDR3 spans 18 amino acids. The genes are TRBV7-6 and TRBJ1-1, with 10 bases identical to TRBD1. This clonotype was sampled from a human donor in good health. Sequences were obtained from sorted CD4+, CD8+, or CD8+CD57+ T cells (not recorded which) from PBMCs. In nucleotides, the CDR3 is TGTGCCAGCAGCCCAATAACAACGACAGGGGGCGAAGAAGAGGAAGCTTTCTTT. Residues: CASSPITTTGGEEEEAFF.